Sequencing of this T cell receptor (beta chain) was carried out in a study of T cell responses to AZD1222 COVID-19 vaccine. V was pared by 0 bases and J by 7 bases, with 6 bases of the junction left unmatched. The CDR3 sequence is 15 residues long. Germline V gene sequence: CDR1 WNHNN, CDR2 SYGVQD (reference sequence). Data came from immunoSEQ multiplex PCR; TCRdb stores just in-frame clones and leaves some out. The top ten clones hold around 8.6% of a sample with about 100,000 clones, just over 90% of them seen once. The receptor was isolated from an adult who received the AZD1222 COVID-19 vaccine. The chain carries TRBV10-1 and TRBJ2-1; 7 bases agree with TRBD2. The material was peripheral blood, obtained 28 days after the second AZD1222 dose. CDR3 bases: TGCGCCAGCAGTGAGTCAATAGCGGGCTGGAATGAGCAGTTCTTC. It encodes CASSESIAGWNEQFF.